A selection of T cell receptor beta chains follows, all from one sample in a study of OX40 agonist ivuxolimab in advanced cancers. Sequencing used immunoSEQ multiplex PCR; TCRdb keeps in-frame clones, though not all of them. Seen here are about 36,000 clones, about 80% observed once, and the top ten hold approximately 17%. The material was CD4+ or CD8+ T cells sorted from blood, obtained in a trial of the OX40 agonist ivuxolimab. These receptors were taken from an adult with an advanced solid tumor such as melanoma, head and neck, liver or kidney cancer. CDR3s include the opening cysteine and the closing phenylalanine or tryptophan. D genes are given only for firm matches. Clone size is stated in some rows and not others, as once, few, many or a class when expanded.

d_call	v_call	clone_size	j_call	cdr3_length	cdr3_aa	cdr3_nt
TRBD1	TRBV19	.	TRBJ2-1	15	CASSPRDRVGNEQFF	TGTGCCAGTAGTCCCCGGGACAGGGTGGGAAATGAGCAGTTCTTC
TRBD1	TRBV5-1	.	TRBJ2-3	16	CASSTWTGASTDTQYF	TGCGCCAGCAGCACCTGGACAGGGGCGAGCACAGATACGCAGTATTTT
TRBD1	TRBV15	.	TRBJ1-6	15	CATSRGDRYWSPLHF	TGTGCCACCAGCAGGGGGGACAGGTATTGGTCACCCCTCCACTTT
.	TRBV10-3	.	TRBJ2-1	12	CAITGPNNEQFF	TGTGCCATCACAGGGCCCAACAATGAGCAGTTCTTC
.	TRBV15	few	TRBJ1-3	19	CATSRELRTVRDSGNTIYF	TGTGCCACCAGCAGAGAACTACGCACCGTCCGCGACTCTGGAAACACCATATATTTT
TRBD2	TRBV9	.	TRBJ2-3	17	CASSVGISGGDTDTQYF	TGTGCCAGCAGCGTAGGGATCAGCGGGGGCGACACAGATACGCAGTATTTT
.	TRBV29-1	few	TRBJ1-1	11	CSVLANTEAFF	TGCAGCGTTCTCGCGAACACTGAAGCTTTCTTT
TRBD1	TRBV4-2	few	TRBJ1-6	16	CASSPGQGANNSPLHF	TGTGCCAGCAGCCCAGGACAGGGGGCGAATAATTCACCCCTCCACTTT
TRBD2	TRBV4-1	.	TRBJ2-4	18	CASNPTPGGPIGKNIQYF	TGCGCCAGCAACCCTACCCCGGGGGGGCCTATAGGCAAAAACATTCAGTACTTC
.	TRBV6-1	.	TRBJ2-3	12	CASSQHTDTQYF	TGTGCCAGCAGCCAGCACACAGATACGCAGTATTTT
.	TRBV2	.	TRBJ1-6	13	CASSEEGNSPLHF	TGTGCCAGCAGTGAAGAGGGGAATTCACCCCTCCACTTT
TRBD1	TRBV29-1	many	TRBJ1-1	12	CSVQQGTTEAFF	TGCAGCGTGCAACAGGGGACCACTGAAGCTTTCTTT
.	TRBV18	.	TRBJ1-5	16	CASSPGGMGGNQPQHF	TGTGCCAGCTCACCCGGGGGGATGGGGGGCAATCAGCCCCAGCATTTT
TRBD1	TRBV6-1	.	TRBJ1-1	15	CASSDYRTGRTEAFF	TGTGCCAGCAGCGATTATCGGACAGGGCGGACTGAAGCTTTCTTT
.	TRBV11-2	.	TRBJ1-1	13	CASSLGGRTEAFF	TGTGCCAGCAGCCTGGGGGGTCGCACTGAAGCTTTCTTT
.	TRBV6-6	.	TRBJ2-2	16	CASSYGGHLNTGELFF	TGTGCCAGCAGTTACGGGGGACACTTGAACACCGGGGAGCTGTTTTTT
.	TRBV6-1	.	TRBJ2-3	15	CASSKFQGSTDTQYF	TGTGCCAGCAGCAAATTTCAGGGGAGCACAGATACGCAGTATTTT
.	TRBV29-1	.	TRBJ1-2	13	CSVLNLGSYGYTF	TGCAGCGTCTTAAACCTCGGGAGCTATGGCTACACCTTC
TRBD1	TRBV5-1	.	TRBJ1-1	12	CASRQGGTEAFF	TGCGCCAGCAGACAGGGGGGCACTGAAGCTTTCTTT
.	TRBV10-3	.	TRBJ1-1	16	CAISESQGRANTEAFF	TGTGCCATCAGTGAGTCTCAGGGTAGAGCGAACACTGAAGCTTTCTTT
.	TRBV14	.	TRBJ2-5	16	CASSQGTRSRQETQYF	TGTGCCAGCAGCCAAGGCACTAGAAGTCGGCAAGAGACCCAGTACTTC
TRBD1	TRBV4-2	.	TRBJ1-5	16	CASSRGTGGGDQPQHF	TGTGCCAGCAGCCGAGGCACAGGGGGCGGAGATCAGCCCCAGCATTTT
TRBD1	TRBV5-1	.	TRBJ2-2	16	CASSLAGQGNTGELFF	TGCGCCAGCAGCTTGGCGGGACAGGGGAACACCGGGGAGCTGTTTTTT
.	TRBV19	.	TRBJ1-4	15	CASSRSTGSYEKLFF	TGTGCCAGTAGTAGATCAACAGGGAGTTATGAAAAACTGTTTTTT
TRBD1	TRBV10-2	.	TRBJ1-2	15	CASSDPGTGVYGYTF	TGCGCCAGCAGTGATCCTGGGACAGGGGTCTATGGCTACACCTTC
.	TRBV6-5	.	TRBJ1-1	14	CASRRLRMNTEAFF	TGTGCCAGCAGACGACTGAGAATGAACACTGAAGCTTTCTTT
TRBD2	TRBV4-1	few	TRBJ2-1	17	CASSQSTSAGGRNEQFF	TGCGCCAGCAGCCAATCCACCTCGGCGGGGGGGCGCAATGAGCAGTTCTTC
.	TRBV6-1	once	TRBJ1-2	11	CASSVNYGYTF	TGTGCCAGCAGTGTGAACTATGGCTACACCTTC
.	TRBV29-1	.	TRBJ2-7	12	CSVEAGAGEQYF	TGCAGCGTTGAGGCAGGGGCGGGTGAGCAGTACTTC
.	TRBV9	.	TRBJ1-3	15	CASSVGAGRGNTIYF	TGTGCCAGCAGCGTAGGGGCAGGTCGGGGAAACACCATATATTTT
TRBD1	TRBV7-9	.	TRBJ1-2	16	CASSLIGGLTNYGYTF	TGTGCCAGCAGCTTAATAGGGGGCCTGACTAACTATGGCTACACCTTC
.	TRBV2	.	TRBJ1-1	14	CASRAWTVNTEAFF	TGTGCCAGCAGGGCCTGGACGGTGAACACTGAAGCTTTCTTT
TRBD1	TRBV6-5	few	TRBJ1-1	16	CASSYSARHRQGVAFF	TGTGCCAGCAGTTACTCCGCCCGACACAGACAGGGGGTAGCTTTCTTT
.	TRBV27	.	TRBJ1-5	13	CASATGSNQPQHF	TGTGCCAGCGCTACAGGGTCCAATCAGCCCCAGCATTTT
TRBD2	TRBV7-2	.	TRBJ2-1	17	CASSLLSGLAGGHEQFF	TGTGCCAGCAGCTTACTCTCAGGACTAGCGGGGGGTCATGAGCAGTTCTTC
TRBD2	TRBV30	.	TRBJ2-3	17	CAFRLLAGGRGEDTQYF	TGTGCCTTCAGGCTTCTAGCGGGGGGAAGGGGGGAAGATACGCAGTATTTT
.	TRBV5-6	.	TRBJ2-3	13	CASSLGVKDTQYF	TGTGCCAGCAGCTTGGGGGTGAAGGATACGCAGTATTTT
.	TRBV6-5	.	TRBJ1-6	15	CATPTGAAYNSPLHF	TGTGCCACCCCGACAGGAGCCGCCTATAATTCACCCCTCCACTTT
.	TRBV12-5	.	TRBJ1-2	13	CASGLGQIYGYTF	TGTGCTAGTGGTTTGGGGCAGATCTATGGCTACACCTTC
TRBD2	TRBV2	.	TRBJ2-5	15	CASRRDSLGRETQYF	TGTGCCAGTCGGCGGGACTCCCTCGGGAGGGAGACCCAGTACTTC
.	TRBV19	few	TRBJ1-1	17	CASSNLGGRDVDTEAFF	TGTGCCAGTAGTAATCTTGGGGGGCGCGATGTCGACACTGAAGCTTTCTTT
TRBD1	TRBV6-5	.	TRBJ1-5	15	CASRPDRTSNQPQHF	TGTGCCAGCAGACCGGACAGGACTAGCAATCAGCCCCAGCATTTT
.	TRBV6-4	.	TRBJ1-1	13	CASSERSNTEAFF	TGTGCCAGCAGTGAACGGTCGAACACTGAAGCTTTCTTT
TRBD2	TRBV2	.	TRBJ2-5	15	CASSDASGARETQYF	TGTGCCAGCAGTGATGCTAGCGGGGCTAGGGAGACCCAGTACTTC
.	TRBV11-2	many	TRBJ1-5	16	CASSVGVGRSNQPQHF	TGTGCCAGCAGCGTAGGCGTAGGGAGGAGCAATCAGCCCCAGCATTTT
TRBD1	TRBV11-2	few	TRBJ1-1	13	CASSSRQGTEAFF	TGTGCCAGCAGCTCCCGACAGGGGACTGAAGCTTTCTTT
TRBD1	TRBV19	.	TRBJ1-1	14	CASKPGQDFREAFF	TGTGCCAGTAAACCGGGACAGGACTTTCGTGAAGCTTTCTTT
TRBD2	TRBV7-6	.	TRBJ2-1	14	CASRGTSGVNEQFF	TGTGCCAGCAGAGGGACTAGCGGGGTCAATGAGCAGTTCTTC
TRBD1	TRBV15	.	TRBJ2-5	14	CATSRGTGQETQYF	TGTGCCACCAGCAGAGGGACAGGGCAAGAGACCCAGTACTTC
.	TRBV18	.	TRBJ1-2	16	CASSPSQAYANYGYTF	TGTGCCAGCTCACCGAGCCAGGCCTATGCTAACTATGGCTACACCTTC
TRBD1	TRBV5-5	.	TRBJ1-6	15	CVSSLEGQGYSPLHF	TGTGTCAGCAGCTTGGAGGGACAGGGTTATTCACCCCTCCACTTT
.	TRBV5-6	.	TRBJ1-2	13	CASSPGTEAAYTF	TGTGCCAGCAGCCCCGGGACGGAGGCCGCCTACACCTTC
TRBD1	TRBV11-2	.	TRBJ1-1	18	CASSLSTPGQGAGTEAFF	TGTGCCAGCAGCTTATCGACCCCGGGACAGGGGGCTGGGACTGAAGCTTTCTTT
.	TRBV5-6	.	TRBJ2-5	17	CASSLMGRGGPQETQYF	TGTGCCAGCAGCTTAATGGGGAGGGGGGGTCCCCAAGAGACCCAGTACTTC
.	TRBV21-1	.	TRBJ1-3	16	CASSNRDRGSGNTIYF	TGTGCCAGCAGCAACCGGGACAGGGGGTCTGGAAACACCATATATTTT
.	TRBV7-9	.	TRBJ1-2	12	CASSLSGHGYTF	TGTGCCAGCAGCTTATCAGGCCATGGCTACACCTTC
.	TRBV4-2	.	TRBJ1-1	12	CASSSYKYEAFF	TGTGCCAGCAGTTCGTATAAGTATGAAGCTTTCTTT
TRBD2	TRBV5-1	medium-sized	TRBJ2-1	11	CASASGGKKFF	TGCGCCAGCGCGTCCGGGGGGAAGAAGTTCTTC
TRBD1	TRBV5-5	.	TRBJ2-7	15	CASSRIRTGGYEQYF	TGTGCCAGCAGTCGGATTAGGACAGGGGGGTACGAGCAGTACTTC
.	TRBV2	.	TRBJ1-3	14	CACRMDFSGNTIYF	TGTGCCTGTCGGATGGATTTCTCTGGAAACACCATATATTTT